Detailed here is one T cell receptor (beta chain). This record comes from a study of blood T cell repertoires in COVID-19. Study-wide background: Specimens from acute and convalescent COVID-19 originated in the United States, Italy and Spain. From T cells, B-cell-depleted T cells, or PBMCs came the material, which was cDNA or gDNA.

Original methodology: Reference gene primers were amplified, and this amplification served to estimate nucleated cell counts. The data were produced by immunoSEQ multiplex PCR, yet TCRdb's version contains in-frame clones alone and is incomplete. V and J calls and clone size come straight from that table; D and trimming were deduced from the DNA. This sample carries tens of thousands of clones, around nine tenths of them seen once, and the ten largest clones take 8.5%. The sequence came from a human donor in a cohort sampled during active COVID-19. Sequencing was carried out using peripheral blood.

The CDR3 nucleotides read TGTGCCAGCAGACGGGACTGGCGGACTGAAGCTTTCTTT. This encodes CASRRDWRTEAFF. The V and J genes are TRBV28 and TRBJ1-1; D might be TRBD1 (5 bases). Trimming shortened V by 6 bases and J by 5 bases, and 13 bases separated the two germline ends. Germline V gene lookup returns CDR1 MDHEN and CDR2 SYDVKM. The CDR3 length is 13 residues.